This passage covers 2 T cell receptor beta chains from one sample sequenced in a study of blood T cell repertoires in COVID-19. Only in-frame clones appear in the TCRdb table, and some are missing; sequencing was by immunoSEQ multiplex PCR. In the table there are approximately 190,000 clones, 83% of which are singletons. Sequencing used peripheral blood. The receptors were sampled from a woman aged 35 to 49 with acute or convalescent COVID-19.

The chain couples TRBV28 to TRBJ1-5; 7 nucleotides align to TRBD1. Germline V gives CDR1 MDHEN, CDR2 SYDVKM. Unmatched junction bases numbered 7, after V lost 6 bases and J lost 2 bases. The CDR3 covers 15 residues. Written as DNA, the CDR3 is TGTGCCAGCAGGACCGGGACAGCACGCAATCAGCCCCAGCATTTT. Its translation: CASRTGTARNQPQHF.

The chain links TRBV24-1 to TRBJ2-3, with D perhaps TRBD2 (7 bases). Trimming took 4 bases from V and 5 from J, leaving 12 bases between them. Germline V CDR1 and CDR2: KGHDR, SFDVKD. CDR3 length: 14 amino acids. The CDR3 sequence: CATSDSGGIDTQYF. Here the CDR3 DNA reads TGTGCCACCAGTGACTCGGGGGGCATAGATACGCAGTATTTT.